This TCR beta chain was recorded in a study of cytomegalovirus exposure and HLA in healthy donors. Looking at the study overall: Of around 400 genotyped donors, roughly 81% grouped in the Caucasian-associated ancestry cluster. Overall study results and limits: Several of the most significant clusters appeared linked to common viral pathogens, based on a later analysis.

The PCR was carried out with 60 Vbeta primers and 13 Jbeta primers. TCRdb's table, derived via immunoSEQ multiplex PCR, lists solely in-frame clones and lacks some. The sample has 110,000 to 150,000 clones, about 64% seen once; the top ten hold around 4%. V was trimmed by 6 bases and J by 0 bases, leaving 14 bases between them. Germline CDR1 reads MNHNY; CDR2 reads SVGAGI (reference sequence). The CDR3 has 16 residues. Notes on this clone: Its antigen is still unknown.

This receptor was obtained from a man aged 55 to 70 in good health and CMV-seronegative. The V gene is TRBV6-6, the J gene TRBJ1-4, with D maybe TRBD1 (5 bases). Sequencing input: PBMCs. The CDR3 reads CASSPSGGATNEKLFF. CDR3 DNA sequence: TGTGCCAGCAGCCCCTCGGGAGGGGCAACTAATGAAAAACTGTTTTTT.